This T cell receptor beta chain was identified during a study of T cells in Graves' hyperthyroidism and ophthalmopathy. Only a few counts were recorded for this clonotype. Germline V gene data show CDR1 as LGHDT and CDR2 as YNNKEL (reference sequence). The CDR3 totals 15 residues. Trimming shortened V by 0 bases and J by 7 bases, and 15 bases separated the two germline ends. There were TCR beta CDR3 regions amplified from RNA transcripts. The TCR CDR3 first-round RT-PCR relied on the HTBI primer set. TCRdb fed the multiplex PCR reads into MiXCR, producing one record per CDR3 protein. The sample shows roughly 720,000 distinct CDR3 sequences, 15% to 20% of them seen only once.

This clonotype was obtained from a middle-aged man with Graves' hyperthyroidism. This chain links TRBV3-1 with TRBJ1-2; D possibly corresponds to TRBD1 (6 bases). Sequenced sample: blood. CDR3 sequence reads: CASSQEKTGTFGYTF. CDR3 DNA sequence: TGTGCCAGCAGCCAAGAAAAAACAGGGACGTTTGGCTACACCTTC.